The 5 T cell receptor beta chains presented below share a single source sample, sequenced in a study of T cells in Graves' hyperthyroidism and ophthalmopathy. From RNA transcripts, TCR beta CDR3 regions were amplified. The HTBI primer set was used in a first-round RT-PCR of the TCR CDR3. TCRdb re-derived calls from the multiplex PCR reads in MiXCR, one entry per CDR3 protein. The sample holds around 700,000 distinct CDR3 sequences, about 35% seen once. Input material: blood. All receptors come from a woman aged 40 to 50 with Graves' hyperthyroidism.

Turning to this clonotype: This may be a read error, as it is one base from a much larger clone. This chain connects TRBV10-2 to TRBJ2-5; 7 nucleotides agree with TRBD2. The CDR3 sequence is 18 residues long. CDR1 and CDR2 from the germline V gene are WSHSY and SAAADI. Trimming removed 2 bases from V and 9 bases from J; junction bases left unmatched: 21. CDR3 sequence: CASSERIYAPGSREAQYF. CDR3 DNA sequence: TGCGCCAGCAGTGAGCGGATTTACGCACCAGGGTCCCGGGAGGCCCAGTACTTC.

In regard to this clonotype: A much larger clone differs by one base, so this may be a read error. This rearrangement joins TRBV6-5 to TRBJ1-5; no definite D call. CDR1 and CDR2 (germline): MNHEY, SVGAGI. The CDR3 covers 14 residues. In DNA, the CDR3 is TGTGCCATCAGTTACACGGGAGATAGTCAGCCCCAGCATTTT. Translation: CAISYTGDSQPQHF.

This clonotype was seen ten or more times. J is TRBJ2-7 and V is TRBV5-6, with D uncertain. Trimming pared 1 base from V and 5 bases from J, leaving 4 bases between. This CDR3 region has 11 residues. The V gene's germline CDR1 is SGHDT and CDR2 YYEEEE. The CDR3 sequence: CASSLFDEQYF. In DNA form, the CDR3 reads TGTGCCAGCAGCTTGTTCGACGAGCAGTACTTC.

The chain recombines TRBV30 with TRBJ1-3; D gene ambiguous. Germline V gene lookup returns CDR1 GTSNPN and CDR2 SVGIG (reference sequence). The CDR3 loop spans 15 amino acids. V lost 4 bases, J lost 0 bases, and 13 bases lay in between. As DNA, the CDR3 is TGTGCCTGGACCAATCCCGGGATCTCTGGAAACACCATATATTTT. Translation: CAWTNPGISGNTIYF.

The table lists this clonotype with a few counts. The V call is TRBV12-3 or TRBV12-4, the J call TRBJ1-3; D not resolved. V was pared by 11 bases and J by 4 bases, with 9 bases between. The CDR3 spans 11 residues. This CDR3 reads CAGLRGNTIYF. CDR3 bases: TGTGCCGGGCTGCGAGGAAACACCATATATTTT.